This TCR beta chain derives from a study of immune cell composition in non-small cell lung cancer. The method was immunoSEQ multiplex PCR; TCRdb's version includes in-frame clones alone and lacks a portion of them. The sample lists fewer than 2,000 clones, about four fifths occurring once. Germline-derived CDR1 and CDR2 are SGHRS and YFSETQ. The CDR3 runs to 13 residues. V dropped 2 bases and J dropped 4 bases, with 9 bases sitting between them. Source material: lung tumor tissue. The receptor's source is a human donor with non-small cell lung cancer. J is TRBJ1-2 and V is TRBV5-1, with D possibly being TRBD1 (6 bases). In DNA, the CDR3 is TGCGCCAGCAGCTTCGGACAGCCCTATGGCTACACCTTC. This translates into CASSFGQPYGYTF.